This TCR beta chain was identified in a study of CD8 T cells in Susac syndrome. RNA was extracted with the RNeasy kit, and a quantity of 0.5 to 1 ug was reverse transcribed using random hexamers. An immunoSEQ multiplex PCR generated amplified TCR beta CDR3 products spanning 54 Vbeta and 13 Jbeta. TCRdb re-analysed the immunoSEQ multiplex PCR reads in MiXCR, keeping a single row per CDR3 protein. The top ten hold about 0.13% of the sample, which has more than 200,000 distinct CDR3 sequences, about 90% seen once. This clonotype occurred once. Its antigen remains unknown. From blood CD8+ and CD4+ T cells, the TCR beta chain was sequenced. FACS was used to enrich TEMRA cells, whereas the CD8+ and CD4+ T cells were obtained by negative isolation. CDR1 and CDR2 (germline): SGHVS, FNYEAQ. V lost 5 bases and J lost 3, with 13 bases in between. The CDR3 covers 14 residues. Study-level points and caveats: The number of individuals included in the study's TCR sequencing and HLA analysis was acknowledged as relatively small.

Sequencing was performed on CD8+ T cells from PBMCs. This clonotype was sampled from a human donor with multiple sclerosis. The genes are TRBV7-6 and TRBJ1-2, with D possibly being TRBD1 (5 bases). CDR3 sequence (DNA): TGTGCCAGCAGCCCATCCGGGACCGACTATGGCTACACCTTC. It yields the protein CASSPSGTDYGYTF.